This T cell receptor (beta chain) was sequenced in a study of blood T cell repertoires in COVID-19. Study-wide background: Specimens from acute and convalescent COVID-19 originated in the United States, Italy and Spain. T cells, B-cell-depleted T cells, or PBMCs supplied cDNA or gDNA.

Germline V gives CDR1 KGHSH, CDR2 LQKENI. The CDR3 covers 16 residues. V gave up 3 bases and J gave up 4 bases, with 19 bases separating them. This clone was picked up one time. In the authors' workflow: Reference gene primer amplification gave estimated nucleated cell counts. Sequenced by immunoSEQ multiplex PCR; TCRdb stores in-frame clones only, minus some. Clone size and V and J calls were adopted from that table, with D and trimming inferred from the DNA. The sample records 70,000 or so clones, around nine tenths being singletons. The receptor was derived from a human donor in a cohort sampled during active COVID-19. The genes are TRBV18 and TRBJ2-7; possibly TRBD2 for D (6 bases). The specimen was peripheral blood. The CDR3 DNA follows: TGTGCCAGCTCACCTACCGGGGGACGTCATGGTTACGAGCAGTACTTC. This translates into CASSPTGGRHGYEQYF. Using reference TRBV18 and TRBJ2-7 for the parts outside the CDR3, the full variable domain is NAGVMQNPRHLVRRRGQEARLRCSPMKGHSHVYWYRQLPEEGLKFMVYLQKENIIDESGMPKERFSAEFPKEGPSILRIQQVVRGDSAAYFCASSPTGGRHGYEQYFGPGTRLTVT.